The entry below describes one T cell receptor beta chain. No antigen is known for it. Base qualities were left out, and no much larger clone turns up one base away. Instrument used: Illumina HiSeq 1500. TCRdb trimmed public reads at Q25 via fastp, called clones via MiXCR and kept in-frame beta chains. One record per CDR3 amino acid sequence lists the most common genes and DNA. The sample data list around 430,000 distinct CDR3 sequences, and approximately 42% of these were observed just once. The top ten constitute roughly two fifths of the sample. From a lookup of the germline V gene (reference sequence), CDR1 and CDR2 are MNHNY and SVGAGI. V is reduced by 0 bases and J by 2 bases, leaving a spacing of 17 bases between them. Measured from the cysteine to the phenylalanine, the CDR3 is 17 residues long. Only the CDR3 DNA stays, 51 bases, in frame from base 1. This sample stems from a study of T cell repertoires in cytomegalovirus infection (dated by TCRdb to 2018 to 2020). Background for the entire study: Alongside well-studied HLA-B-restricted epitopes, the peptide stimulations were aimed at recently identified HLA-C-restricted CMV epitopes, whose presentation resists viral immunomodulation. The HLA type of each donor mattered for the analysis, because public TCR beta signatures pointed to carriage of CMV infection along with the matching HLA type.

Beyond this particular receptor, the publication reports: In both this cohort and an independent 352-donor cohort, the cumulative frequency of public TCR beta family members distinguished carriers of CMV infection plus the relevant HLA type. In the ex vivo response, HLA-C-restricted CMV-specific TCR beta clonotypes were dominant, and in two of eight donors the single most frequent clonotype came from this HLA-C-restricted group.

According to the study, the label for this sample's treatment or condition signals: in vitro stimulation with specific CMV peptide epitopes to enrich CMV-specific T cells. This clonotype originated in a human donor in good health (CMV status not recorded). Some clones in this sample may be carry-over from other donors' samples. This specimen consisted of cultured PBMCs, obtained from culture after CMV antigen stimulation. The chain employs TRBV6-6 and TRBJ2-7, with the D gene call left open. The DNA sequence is TGTGCCAGCAGTTACTCGTTCTCGGTCGGCATACCCTACGAGCAGTACTTC. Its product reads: CASSYSFSVGIPYEQYF.